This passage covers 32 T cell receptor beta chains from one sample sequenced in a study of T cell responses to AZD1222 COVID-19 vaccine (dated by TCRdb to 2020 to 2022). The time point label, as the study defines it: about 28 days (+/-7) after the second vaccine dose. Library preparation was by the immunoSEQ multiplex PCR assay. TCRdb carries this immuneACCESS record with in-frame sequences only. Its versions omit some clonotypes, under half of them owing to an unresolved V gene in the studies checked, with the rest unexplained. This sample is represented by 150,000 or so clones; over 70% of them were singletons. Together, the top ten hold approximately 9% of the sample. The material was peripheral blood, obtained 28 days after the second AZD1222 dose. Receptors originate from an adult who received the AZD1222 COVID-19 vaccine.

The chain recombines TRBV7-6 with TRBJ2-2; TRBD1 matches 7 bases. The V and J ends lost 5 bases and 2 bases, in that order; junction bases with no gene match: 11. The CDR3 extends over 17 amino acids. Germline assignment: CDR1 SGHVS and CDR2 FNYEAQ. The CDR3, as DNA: TGTGCCAGCAGCCCCAGACCCGGACAGGAAAACACCGGGGAGCTGTTTTTT. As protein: CASSPRPGQENTGELFF. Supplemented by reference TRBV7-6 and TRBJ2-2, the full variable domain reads GAGVSQSPRYKVTKRGQDVALRCDPISGHVSLYWYRQALGQGPEFLTYFNYEAQQDKSGLPNDRFSAERPEGSISTLTIQRTEQRDSAMYRCASSPRPGQENTGELFFGEGSRLTVL.

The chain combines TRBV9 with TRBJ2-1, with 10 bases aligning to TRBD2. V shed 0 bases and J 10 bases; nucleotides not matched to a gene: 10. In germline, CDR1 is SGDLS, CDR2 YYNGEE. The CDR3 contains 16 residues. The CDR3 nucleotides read TGTGCCAGCAGCGTAGAAAGTCTAGCGGGAGTAGAGGAGCAGTTCTTC. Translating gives CASSVESLAGVEEQFF.

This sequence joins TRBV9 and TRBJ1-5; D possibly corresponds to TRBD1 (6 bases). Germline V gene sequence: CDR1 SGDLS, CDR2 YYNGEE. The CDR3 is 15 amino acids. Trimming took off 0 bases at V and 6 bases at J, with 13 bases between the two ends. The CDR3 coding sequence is TGTGCCAGCAGCGTAGATGGCAGGGGAGGTCAGCCCCAGCATTTT. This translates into CASSVDGRGGQPQHF.

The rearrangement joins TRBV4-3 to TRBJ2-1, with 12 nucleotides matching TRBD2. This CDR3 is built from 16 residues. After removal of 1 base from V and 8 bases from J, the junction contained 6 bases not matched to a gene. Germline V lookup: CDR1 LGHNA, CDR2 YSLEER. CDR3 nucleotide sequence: TGCGCCAGCAGCCAAGGGAGACTAGCGGGAGTTGATGAGCAGTTCTTC. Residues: CASSQGRLAGVDEQFF.

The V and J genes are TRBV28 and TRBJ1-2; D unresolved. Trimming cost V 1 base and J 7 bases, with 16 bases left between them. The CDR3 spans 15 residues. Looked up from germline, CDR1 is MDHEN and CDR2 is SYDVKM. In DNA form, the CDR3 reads TGTGCCAGCAGTTTATCGCTAACCGAATCCCCTGGCTACACCTTC. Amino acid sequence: CASSLSLTESPGYTF.

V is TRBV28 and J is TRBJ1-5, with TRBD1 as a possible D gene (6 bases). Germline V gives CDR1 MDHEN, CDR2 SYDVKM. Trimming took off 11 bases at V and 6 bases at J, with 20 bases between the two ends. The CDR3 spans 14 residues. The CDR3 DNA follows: TGTGCCGCCTCCCAACAGGGCGGCAGTCAGCCCCAGCATTTT. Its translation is CAASQQGGSQPQHF.

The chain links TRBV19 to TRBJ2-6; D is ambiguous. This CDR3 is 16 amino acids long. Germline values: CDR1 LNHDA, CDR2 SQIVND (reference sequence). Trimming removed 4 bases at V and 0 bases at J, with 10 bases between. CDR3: CASSSPATSGANVLTF. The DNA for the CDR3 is TGTGCCAGTAGTAGTCCAGCTACCTCTGGGGCCAACGTCCTGACTTTC.

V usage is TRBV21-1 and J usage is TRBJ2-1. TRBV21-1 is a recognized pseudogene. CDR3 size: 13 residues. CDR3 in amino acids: CASSKTGLGEQFF. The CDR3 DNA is TGTGCCAGCAGCAAGACTGGGCTGGGTGAGCAGTTCTTC.

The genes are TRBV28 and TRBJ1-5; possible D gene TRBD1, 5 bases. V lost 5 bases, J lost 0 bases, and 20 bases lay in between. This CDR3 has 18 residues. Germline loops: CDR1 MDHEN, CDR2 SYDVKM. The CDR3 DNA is TGTGCCAGCAGTCTGGCTCGGGGAGGGACTTATAGCAATCAGCCCCAGCATTTT. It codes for CASSLARGGTYSNQPQHF.

DNA for the CDR3: TGTGCCAGCAGTCTAACTATAAGAAACACCATATATTTT. It encodes CASSLTIRNTIYF. J is TRBJ1-3 and V is TRBV7-2; no firm D call. The CDR3 sequence is 13 residues long. V gave up 6 bases and J gave up 5 bases, with 11 bases separating them. Looked up from germline, CDR1 is SGHTA and CDR2 is FQGNSA.

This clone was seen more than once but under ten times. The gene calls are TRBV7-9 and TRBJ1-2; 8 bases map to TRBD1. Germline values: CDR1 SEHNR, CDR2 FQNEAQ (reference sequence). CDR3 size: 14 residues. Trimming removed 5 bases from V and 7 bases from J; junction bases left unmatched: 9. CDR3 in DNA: TGTGCCAGCAGCCAGGGACAGGCCTCGGGTGGCTACACCTTC. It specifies CASSQGQASGGYTF.

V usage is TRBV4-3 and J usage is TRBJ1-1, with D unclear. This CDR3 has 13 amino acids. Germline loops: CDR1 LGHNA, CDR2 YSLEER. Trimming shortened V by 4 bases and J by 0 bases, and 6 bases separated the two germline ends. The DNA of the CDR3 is TGCGCCAGCAGCCGACGCATGAACACTGAAGCTTTCTTT. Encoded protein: CASSRRMNTEAFF.

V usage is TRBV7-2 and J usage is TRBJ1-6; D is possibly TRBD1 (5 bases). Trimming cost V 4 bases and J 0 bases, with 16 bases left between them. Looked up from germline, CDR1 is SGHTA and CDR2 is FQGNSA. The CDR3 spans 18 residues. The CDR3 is CASSSPEGSSSYNSPLHF. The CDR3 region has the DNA TGTGCCAGCAGCTCCCCCGAGGGGTCGAGCTCCTATAATTCACCCCTCCACTTT.

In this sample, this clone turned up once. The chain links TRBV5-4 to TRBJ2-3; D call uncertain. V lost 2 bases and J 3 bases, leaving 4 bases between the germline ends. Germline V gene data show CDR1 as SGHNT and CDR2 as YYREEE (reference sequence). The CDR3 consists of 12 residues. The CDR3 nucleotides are TGTGCCAGCAGCTTCAGGACAGATACGCAGTATTTT. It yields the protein CASSFRTDTQYF.

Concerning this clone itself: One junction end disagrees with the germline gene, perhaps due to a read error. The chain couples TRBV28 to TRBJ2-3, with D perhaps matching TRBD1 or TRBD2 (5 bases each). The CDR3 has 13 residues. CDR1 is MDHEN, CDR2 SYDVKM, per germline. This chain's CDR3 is CASSLEISRDVKF. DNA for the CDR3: TGTGCCAGCAGTTTAGAAATTAGTCGGGACGTAAAATTT.

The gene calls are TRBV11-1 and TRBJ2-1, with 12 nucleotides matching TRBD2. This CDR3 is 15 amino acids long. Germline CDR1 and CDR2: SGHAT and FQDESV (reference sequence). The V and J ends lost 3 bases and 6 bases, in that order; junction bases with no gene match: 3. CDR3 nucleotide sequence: TGTGCCAGCAGCTTCGGACTAGCGGGGACCAATGAGCAGTTCTTC. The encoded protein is CASSFGLAGTNEQFF.

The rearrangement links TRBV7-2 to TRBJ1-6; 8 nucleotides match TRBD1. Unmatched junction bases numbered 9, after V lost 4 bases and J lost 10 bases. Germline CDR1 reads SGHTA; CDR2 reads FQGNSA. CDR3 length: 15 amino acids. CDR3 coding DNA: TGTGCCAGCAGCTCAGACAGGGGCCGGGCGTCACCCCTCCACTTT. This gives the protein CASSSDRGRASPLHF.

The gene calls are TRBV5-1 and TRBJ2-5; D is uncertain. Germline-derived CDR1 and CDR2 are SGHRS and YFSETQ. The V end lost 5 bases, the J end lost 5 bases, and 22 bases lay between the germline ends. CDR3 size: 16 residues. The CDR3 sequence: CASSGPPGPDGETQYF. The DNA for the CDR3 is TGCGCCAGCAGTGGACCTCCGGGCCCAGACGGGGAGACCCAGTACTTC.

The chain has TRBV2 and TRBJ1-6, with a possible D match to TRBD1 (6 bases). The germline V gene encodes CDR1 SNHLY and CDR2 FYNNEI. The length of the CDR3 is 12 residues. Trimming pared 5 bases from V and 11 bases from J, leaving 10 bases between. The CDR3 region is CASSLQGAPLHF. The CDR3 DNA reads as TGTGCCAGCAGTTTACAGGGAGCACCCCTCCACTTT.

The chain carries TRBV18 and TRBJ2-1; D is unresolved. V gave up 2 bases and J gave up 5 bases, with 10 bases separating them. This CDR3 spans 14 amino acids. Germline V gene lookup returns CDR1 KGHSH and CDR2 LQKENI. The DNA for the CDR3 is TGTGCCAGCTCACCAGTCCGGCCGGACAATGAGCAGTTCTTC. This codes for CASSPVRPDNEQFF.

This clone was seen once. The CDR3 nucleotides are TGTGCCATCAGTGAGTCGAGAGGGGAGGGCTACACCTTC. Protein sequence: CAISESRGEGYTF. The gene calls are TRBV10-3 and TRBJ1-2; maybe TRBD1 (5 bases). The CDR3 has 13 residues. Germline V gives CDR1 ENHRY, CDR2 SYGVKD. V dropped 0 bases and J dropped 8 bases, with 10 bases sitting between them.

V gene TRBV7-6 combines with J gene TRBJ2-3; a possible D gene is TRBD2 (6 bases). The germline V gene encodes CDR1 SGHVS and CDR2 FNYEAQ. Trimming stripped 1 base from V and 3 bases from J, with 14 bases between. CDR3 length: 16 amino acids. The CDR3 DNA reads TGTGCCAGCAGCTTAGGGTCTGCGGGACGGACAGATACGCAGTATTTT. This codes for CASSLGSAGRTDTQYF. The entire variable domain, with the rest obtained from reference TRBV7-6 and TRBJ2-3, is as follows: GAGVSQSPRYKVTKRGQDVALRCDPISGHVSLYWYRQALGQGPEFLTYFNYEAQQDKSGLPNDRFSAERPEGSISTLTIQRTEQRDSAMYRCASSLGSAGRTDTQYFGPGTRLTVL.

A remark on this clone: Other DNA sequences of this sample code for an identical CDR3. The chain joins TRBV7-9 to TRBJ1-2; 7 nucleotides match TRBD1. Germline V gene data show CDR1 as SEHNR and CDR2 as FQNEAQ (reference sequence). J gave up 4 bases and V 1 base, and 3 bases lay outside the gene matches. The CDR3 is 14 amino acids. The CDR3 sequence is CASSLDGTVYGYTF. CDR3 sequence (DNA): TGTGCCAGCAGCTTAGATGGGACAGTCTATGGCTACACCTTC.

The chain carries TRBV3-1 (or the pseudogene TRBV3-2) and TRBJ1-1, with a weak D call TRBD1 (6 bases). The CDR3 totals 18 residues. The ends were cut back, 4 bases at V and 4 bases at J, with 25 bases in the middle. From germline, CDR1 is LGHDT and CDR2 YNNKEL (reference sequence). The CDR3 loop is CASSPPKEAGAYGTEAFF. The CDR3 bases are TGTGCCAGCAGCCCACCCAAAGAGGCAGGGGCCTACGGCACTGAAGCTTTCTTT.

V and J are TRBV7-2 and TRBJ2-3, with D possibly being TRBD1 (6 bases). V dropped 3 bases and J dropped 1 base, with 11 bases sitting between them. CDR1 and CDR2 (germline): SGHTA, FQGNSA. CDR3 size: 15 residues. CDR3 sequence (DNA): TGTGCCAGCAGCTTCAGGGGAAGAGGCACAGATACGCAGTATTTT. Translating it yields CASSFRGRGTDTQYF.

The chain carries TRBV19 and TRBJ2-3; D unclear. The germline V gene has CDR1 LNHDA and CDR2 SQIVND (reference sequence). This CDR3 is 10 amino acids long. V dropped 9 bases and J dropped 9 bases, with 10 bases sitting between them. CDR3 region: CARSQRTQYF. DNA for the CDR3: TGTGCCAGGTCACAGAGAACGCAGTATTTT.

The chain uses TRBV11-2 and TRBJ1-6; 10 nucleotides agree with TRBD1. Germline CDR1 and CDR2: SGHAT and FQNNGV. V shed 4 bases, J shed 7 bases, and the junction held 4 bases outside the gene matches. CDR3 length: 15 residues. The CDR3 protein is CASSSPGQGNSPLHF. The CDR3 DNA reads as TGTGCCAGCAGCTCACCGGGACAGGGGAATTCACCCCTCCACTTT.

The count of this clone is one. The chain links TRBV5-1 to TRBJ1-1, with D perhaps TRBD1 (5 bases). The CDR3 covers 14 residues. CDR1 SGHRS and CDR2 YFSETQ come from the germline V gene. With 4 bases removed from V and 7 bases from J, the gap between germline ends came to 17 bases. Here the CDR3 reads CASSAGLLGVEAFF. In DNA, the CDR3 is TGCGCCAGCAGCGCGGGACTGCTTGGGGTTGAAGCTTTCTTT.

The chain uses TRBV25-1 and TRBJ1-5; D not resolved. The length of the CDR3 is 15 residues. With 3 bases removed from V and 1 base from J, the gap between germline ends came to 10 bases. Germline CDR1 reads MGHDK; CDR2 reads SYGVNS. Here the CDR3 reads CASSESGRSNQPQHF. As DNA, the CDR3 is TGTGCCAGCAGTGAGTCGGGTAGGAGCAATCAGCCCCAGCATTTT.

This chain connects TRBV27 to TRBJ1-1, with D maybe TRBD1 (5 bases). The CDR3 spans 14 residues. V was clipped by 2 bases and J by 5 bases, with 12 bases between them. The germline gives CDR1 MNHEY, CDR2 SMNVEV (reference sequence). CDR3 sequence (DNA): TGTGCCAGCAGTTTAAGGTATGGGGGGACTGAAGCTTTCTTT. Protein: CASSLRYGGTEAFF.

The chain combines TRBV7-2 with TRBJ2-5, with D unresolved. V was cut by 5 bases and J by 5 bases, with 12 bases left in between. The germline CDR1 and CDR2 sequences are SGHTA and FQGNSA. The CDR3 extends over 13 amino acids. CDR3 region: CASSQGPEETQYF. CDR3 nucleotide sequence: TGTGCCAGCAGCCAAGGTCCCGAGGAGACCCAGTACTTC.

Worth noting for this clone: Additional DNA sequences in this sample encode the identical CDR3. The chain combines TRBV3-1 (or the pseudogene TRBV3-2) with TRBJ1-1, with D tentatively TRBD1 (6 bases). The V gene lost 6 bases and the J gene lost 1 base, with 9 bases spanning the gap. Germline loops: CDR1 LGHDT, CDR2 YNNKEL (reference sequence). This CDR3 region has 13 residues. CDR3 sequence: CASSQTGNTEAFF. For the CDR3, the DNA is TGTGCCAGCAGTCAGACAGGGAACACTGAAGCTTTCTTT.